These 15 T cell receptor beta chains were sequenced from one sample in a study of T cell repertoires in cytomegalovirus infection. TCRdb reprocessed the reads with MiXCR, giving one entry per CDR3 protein. The sample lists around 740,000 distinct CDR3 sequences, less than 40% occurring once. Specimen: PBMCs. The receptors here all came from a human donor in good health (CMV status not recorded). Some clones in this sample may be carry-over from other donors' samples.

This clonotype was detected only a few times. The V and J genes are TRBV29-1 and TRBJ1-2; 10 positions agree with TRBD1. The CDR3 is made up of 12 amino acids. V trimming: 8 bases; J trimming: 8 bases; junction bases outside the gene matches: 8. Per the germline V gene, CDR1 is SQVTM and CDR2 is ANQGSEA. DNA for the CDR3: TGCAGCCTCCTAGGGACAGGGGAAGGCTACACCTTC. It yields the protein CSLLGTGEGYTF.

This CDR3 reads CATDAGTSFNSNQPQHF. CDR3 in DNA: TGTGCCACCGATGCCGGGACAAGCTTCAATAGCAATCAGCCCCAGCATTTT. The chain combines TRBV28 with TRBJ1-5; possibly TRBD1 for D (6 bases). This CDR3 has 17 residues. Germline V gives CDR1 MDHEN, CDR2 SYDVKM. Trimming pared 10 bases from V and 0 bases from J, leaving 22 bases between.

This rearrangement joins TRBV5-6 to TRBJ1-1, with D tentatively TRBD1 (5 bases). V gave up 4 bases and J gave up 11 bases, with 15 bases separating them. The CDR3 is 12 amino acids. From germline, CDR1 is SGHDT and CDR2 YYEEEE. CDR3 in amino acids: CASSPWGLGAFF. The CDR3, as DNA: TGTGCCAGCAGCCCCTGGGGCCTAGGGGCTTTCTTT.

A note on this clonotype: This may be a read error, as it is one base from a much larger clone. This CDR3 is missing its conserved last phenylalanine or tryptophan, likely due to a read error. No DNA is shown, since the ends of the CDR3 on it are uncertain; the CDR3 is the one TCRdb lists. This chain links TRBV7-9 with TRBJ2-5; no DNA check was done on the table's D call, TRBD2. The CDR3 sequence runs 12 residues, both termini included. Germline lookup yields CDR1 SEHNR and CDR2 FQNEAQ (reference sequence). CDR3 region: CASSFPQGGAHC.

This clonotype was seen more than once but under ten times. In DNA form, the CDR3 reads TGTGCCAGCAGCTTTGTCGGGACAGGGCTCCGTCAGCCCCAGCATTTT. This translates into CASSFVGTGLRQPQHF. The chain carries TRBV7-2 and TRBJ1-5, with 9 bases fitting TRBD1. Germline values: CDR1 SGHTA, CDR2 FQGNSA. This CDR3 spans 16 amino acids. Germline trimming cut 3 bases from V and 6 bases from J; bases unmatched to any gene: 9.

This clonotype was seen more than once but under ten times. A junction boundary mismatches the germline segment, possibly from a read error. The chain couples TRBV6-5 to TRBJ1-5, with a tentative D call TRBD1 (6 bases). Per germline, CDR1 MNHEY and CDR2 SVGAGI. The CDR3 spans 15 residues. The CDR3 bases are TGCCCCGACAGGACACGACCCGGGGGCAATCAGCCCCAGCATTTT. This encodes CPDRTRPGGNQPQHF.

The chain employs TRBV28 and TRBJ1-1; no clear D gene. CDR1 and CDR2 from the germline V gene are MDHEN and SYDVKM. The V end lost 5 bases, the J end lost 8 bases, and 12 bases lay between the germline ends. The CDR3 consists of 12 residues. This CDR3 reads CASSGRMMEAFF. CDR3 DNA: TGTGCCAGCAGTGGACGGATGATGGAAGCTTTCTTT.

The chain couples TRBV7-6 to TRBJ2-7; 10 bases align to TRBD1. V was pared by 4 bases and J by 2 bases, with 8 bases of the junction left unmatched. Germline CDR1 is SGHVS and CDR2 is FNYEAQ. The CDR3 is 16 residues long. CDR3 coding DNA: TGTGCCAGCAGCTCAAGACAGGGGGCAATACCCTACGAGCAGTACTTC. It encodes CASSSRQGAIPYEQYF.

This chain joins TRBV4-1 and TRBJ2-7; D might be TRBD2 (5 bases). V gave up 3 bases and J gave up 3 bases, with 12 bases separating them. Looked up from germline, CDR1 is MGHRA and CDR2 is YSYEKL. This CDR3 has 14 residues. The CDR3 DNA is TGCGCCAGCAGCCATCCTCGGACTGGCTACGAGCAGTACTTC. Translation gives CASSHPRTGYEQYF.

This clonotype was recorded many times. The V and J genes are TRBV11-1 and TRBJ2-3; D ambiguous. In germline, CDR1 is SGHAT, CDR2 FQDESV (reference sequence). The V and J ends lost 5 bases and 4 bases respectively, with 13 bases between them. This CDR3 contains 14 residues. For the CDR3, the DNA is TGTGCCAGCAGCCCCCTGGGTGTTGCAGATACGCAGTATTTT. Amino acids: CASSPLGVADTQYF. Based on the CDR3 plus reference TRBV11-1 and TRBJ2-3, the full variable domain is EAEVAQSPRYKITEKSQAVAFWCDPISGHATLYWYRQILGQGPELLVQFQDESVVDDSQLPKDRFSAERLKGVDSTLKIQPAELGDSAMYLCASSPLGVADTQYFGPGTRLTVL.

This chain's CDR3 is CASSPPGQHREQYF. In DNA form, the CDR3 reads TGTGCCAGCAGCCCACCGGGACAGCACCGCGAGCAGTACTTC. This chain uses TRBV28 with TRBJ2-7; 7 bases are a match to TRBD1. The V gene end was trimmed by 6 bases and the J gene end by 6 bases; junction bases not matched to a gene: 11. Germline values: CDR1 MDHEN, CDR2 SYDVKM. This CDR3 has 14 residues.

The genes are TRBV25-1 and TRBJ2-7; D gene uncertain. Between the trimmed V and J ends, which lost 8 bases and 0 bases, there was a span of 17 bases. The V gene's germline CDR1 is MGHDK and CDR2 SYGVNS. The CDR3 sequence is 15 residues long. The DNA for the CDR3 is TGTGCCAGCGTCTCCTTGGGCAGGAACTCCTACGAGCAGTACTTC. Its translation is CASVSLGRNSYEQYF.

This clonotype has a handful of counts. This sequence joins TRBV24-1 and TRBJ2-1, with D maybe TRBD1 (6 bases). Trimming removed 4 bases at V and 3 bases at J, with 9 bases between. This CDR3 spans 14 amino acids. CDR1 and CDR2 (germline): KGHDR, SFDVKD. For the CDR3, the DNA is TGTGCCACCAGTGACATGGACAGCTACAATGAGCAGTTCTTC. Encoded protein: CATSDMDSYNEQFF.

This rearrangement joins TRBV28 to TRBJ2-3; D is unresolved. This CDR3 is 13 amino acids long. V was pared by 8 bases and J by 1 base, with 10 bases between. The germline V gene has CDR1 MDHEN and CDR2 SYDVKM. The CDR3 here is CASVLLGTDTQYF. CDR3 DNA: TGTGCCAGCGTCTTGCTGGGCACAGATACGCAGTATTTT.

This clonotype is a singleton in its sample. The chain carries TRBV20-1 and TRBJ2-5, with D perhaps TRBD2 (5 bases). Germline-derived CDR1 and CDR2 are DFQATT and SNEGSKA (reference sequence). The CDR3 is 14 residues long. The ends were cut back, 6 bases at V and 5 bases at J, with 19 bases in the middle. The CDR3 region has the DNA TGCAGTGCCCCTGAGACGGCGGGTAGGGAGACCCAGTACTTC. It codes for CSAPETAGRETQYF.